Sequencing of this TCR beta chain was carried out in a study of CD8 T cells in Susac syndrome. From blood CD8+ and CD4+ T cells, TCR beta sequences were generated. The CDR3 spans 15 residues. The germline V gene encodes CDR1 SGDLS and CDR2 YYNGEE. The V end lost 0 bases, the J end lost 3 bases, and 10 bases lay between the germline ends. Reverse transcription of roughly 0.45 to 1 ug RNA used random hexamers. Coverage of TCR beta CDR3 amplification by immunoSEQ multiplex PCR extended to 54 Vbeta and 13 Jbeta. Using its own MiXCR run on the immunoSEQ multiplex PCR reads, TCRdb lists one record per CDR3 protein. The table lists approximately 170,000 distinct CDR3 sequences, roughly 94% of them singletons.

Material for sequencing was CD4+ T cells from PBMCs. The chain employs TRBV9 and TRBJ1-5; the D gene is possibly TRBD1 (5 bases). The sequence came from a human donor in good health. CDR3 bases: TGTGCCAGCAGCGTAGGGGACGGATACAATCAGCCCCAGCATTTT. Protein sequence: CASSVGDGYNQPQHF. Full variable domain (missing parts from reference TRBV9 and TRBJ1-5): DSGVTQTPKHLITATGQRVTLRCSPRSGDLSVYWYQQSLDQGLQFLIQYYNGEERAKGNILERFSAQQFPDLHSELNLSSLELGDSALYFCASSVGDGYNQPQHFGDGTRLSIL.